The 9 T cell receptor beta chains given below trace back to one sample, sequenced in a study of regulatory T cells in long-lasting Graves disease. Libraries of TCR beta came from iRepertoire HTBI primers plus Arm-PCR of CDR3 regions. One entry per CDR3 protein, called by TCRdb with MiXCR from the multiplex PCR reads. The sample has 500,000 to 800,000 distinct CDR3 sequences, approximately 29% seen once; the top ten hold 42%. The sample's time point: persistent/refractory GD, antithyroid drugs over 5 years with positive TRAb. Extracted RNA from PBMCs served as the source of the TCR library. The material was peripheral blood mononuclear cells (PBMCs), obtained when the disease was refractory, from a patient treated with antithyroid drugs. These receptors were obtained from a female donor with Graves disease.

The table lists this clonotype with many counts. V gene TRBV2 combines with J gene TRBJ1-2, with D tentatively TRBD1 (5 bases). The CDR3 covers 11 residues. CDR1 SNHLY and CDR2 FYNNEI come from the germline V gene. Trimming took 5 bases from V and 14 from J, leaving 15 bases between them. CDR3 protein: CASSTPDSTTF. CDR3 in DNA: TGTGCCAGCAGTACCCCCGACAGCACAACCTTC.

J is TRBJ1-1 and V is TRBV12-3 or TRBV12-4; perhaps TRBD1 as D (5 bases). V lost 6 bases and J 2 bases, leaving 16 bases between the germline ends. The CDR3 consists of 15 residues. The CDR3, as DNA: TGTGCCAGCAGCCCCAACCAGGGCCGCAACACTGAAGCTTTCTTT. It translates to CASSPNQGRNTEAFF.

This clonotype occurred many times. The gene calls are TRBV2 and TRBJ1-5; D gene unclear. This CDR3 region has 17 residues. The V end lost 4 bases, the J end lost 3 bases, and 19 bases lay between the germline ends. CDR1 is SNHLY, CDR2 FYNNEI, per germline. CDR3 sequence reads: CASSGWRRHEFNQPQHF. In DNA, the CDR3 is TGTGCCAGCAGTGGGTGGCGGCGACATGAGTTCAATCAGCCCCAGCATTTT.

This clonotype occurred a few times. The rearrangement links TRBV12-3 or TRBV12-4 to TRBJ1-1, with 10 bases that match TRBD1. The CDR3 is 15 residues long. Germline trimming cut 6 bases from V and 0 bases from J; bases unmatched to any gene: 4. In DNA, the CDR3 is TGTGCCAGCAGGGACAGGGGGTCGGTGAACACTGAAGCTTTCTTT. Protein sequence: CASRDRGSVNTEAFF.

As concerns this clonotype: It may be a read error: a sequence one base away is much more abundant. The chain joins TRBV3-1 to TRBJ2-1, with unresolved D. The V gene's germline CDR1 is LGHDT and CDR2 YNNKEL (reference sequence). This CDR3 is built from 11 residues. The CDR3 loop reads CTSSRYNEQFF. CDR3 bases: TGTACCAGCAGCCGGTACAATGAGCAGTTCTTC.

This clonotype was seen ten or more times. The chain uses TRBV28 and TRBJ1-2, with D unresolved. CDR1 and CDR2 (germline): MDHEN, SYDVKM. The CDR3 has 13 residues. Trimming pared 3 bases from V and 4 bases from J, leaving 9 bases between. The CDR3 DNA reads TGTGCCAGCAGTTTGATTTCAGGCTATGGCTACACCTTC. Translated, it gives CASSLISGYGYTF.

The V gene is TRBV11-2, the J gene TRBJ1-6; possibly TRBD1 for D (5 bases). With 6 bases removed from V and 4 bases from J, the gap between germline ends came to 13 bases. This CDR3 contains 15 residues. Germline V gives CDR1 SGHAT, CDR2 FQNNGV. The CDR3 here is CASSLHDSYNSPLHF. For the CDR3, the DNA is TGTGCCAGCAGTCTCCACGACAGTTATAATTCACCCCTCCACTTT.

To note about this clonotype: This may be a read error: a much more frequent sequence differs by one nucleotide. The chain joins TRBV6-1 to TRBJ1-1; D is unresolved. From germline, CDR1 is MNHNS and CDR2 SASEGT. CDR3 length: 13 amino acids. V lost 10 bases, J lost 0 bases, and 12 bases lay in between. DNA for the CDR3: TGTGCCACCACGGGAAACATGAACACTGAAGCTTTCTTT. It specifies CATTGNMNTEAFF.

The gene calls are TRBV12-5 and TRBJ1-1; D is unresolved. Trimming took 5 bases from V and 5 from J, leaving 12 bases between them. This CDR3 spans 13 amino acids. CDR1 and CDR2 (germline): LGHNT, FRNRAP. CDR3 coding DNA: TGTGCTAGTGGTCCCTCGACGGGGACTGAAGCTTTCTTT. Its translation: CASGPSTGTEAFF.